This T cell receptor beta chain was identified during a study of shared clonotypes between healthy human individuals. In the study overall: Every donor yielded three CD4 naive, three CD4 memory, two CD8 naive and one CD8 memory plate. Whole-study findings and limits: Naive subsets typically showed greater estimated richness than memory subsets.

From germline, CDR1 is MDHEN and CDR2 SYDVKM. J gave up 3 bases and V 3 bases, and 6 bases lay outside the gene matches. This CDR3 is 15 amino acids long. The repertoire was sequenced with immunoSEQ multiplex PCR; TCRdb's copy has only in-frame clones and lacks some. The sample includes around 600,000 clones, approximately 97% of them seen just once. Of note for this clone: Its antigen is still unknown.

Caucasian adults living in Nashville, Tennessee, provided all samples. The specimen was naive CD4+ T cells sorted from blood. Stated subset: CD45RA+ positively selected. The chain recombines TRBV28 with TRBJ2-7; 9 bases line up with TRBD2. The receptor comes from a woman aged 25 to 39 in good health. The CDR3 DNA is TGTGCCAGCAGTTTTGGGGGGACTAGCAGCTACGAGCAGTACTTC. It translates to CASSFGGTSSYEQYF.